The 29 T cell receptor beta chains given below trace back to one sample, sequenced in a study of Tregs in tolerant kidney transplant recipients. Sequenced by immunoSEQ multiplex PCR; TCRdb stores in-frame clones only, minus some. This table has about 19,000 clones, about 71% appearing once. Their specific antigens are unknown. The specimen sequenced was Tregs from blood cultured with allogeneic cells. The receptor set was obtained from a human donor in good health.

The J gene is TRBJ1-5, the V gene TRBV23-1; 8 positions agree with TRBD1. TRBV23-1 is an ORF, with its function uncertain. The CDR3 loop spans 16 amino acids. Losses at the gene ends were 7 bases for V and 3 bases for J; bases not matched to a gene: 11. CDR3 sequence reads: CASIPGQGPFNQPQHF. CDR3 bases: TGCGCCAGCATACCCGGACAGGGCCCGTTCAATCAGCCCCAGCATTTT.

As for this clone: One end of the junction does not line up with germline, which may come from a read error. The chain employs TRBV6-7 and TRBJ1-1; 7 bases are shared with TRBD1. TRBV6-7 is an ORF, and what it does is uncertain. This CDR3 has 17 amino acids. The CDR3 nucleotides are TGTGCCACCAGTGATCTGAGGGGGCGTTTTGGGAACACTGAAGCTTTCTTT. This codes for CATSDLRGRFGNTEAFF.

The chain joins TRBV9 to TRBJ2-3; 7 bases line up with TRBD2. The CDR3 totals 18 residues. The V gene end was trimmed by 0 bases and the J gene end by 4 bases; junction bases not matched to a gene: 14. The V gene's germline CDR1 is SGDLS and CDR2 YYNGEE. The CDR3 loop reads CASSVAVGSGNGADTQYF. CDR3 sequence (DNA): TGTGCCAGCAGCGTAGCTGTGGGAAGCGGGAACGGGGCAGATACGCAGTATTTT.

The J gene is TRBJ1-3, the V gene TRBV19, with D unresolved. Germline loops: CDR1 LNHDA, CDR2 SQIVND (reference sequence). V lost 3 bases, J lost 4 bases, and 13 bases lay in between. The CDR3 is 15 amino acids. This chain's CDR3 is CASSIYPFGGNTIYF. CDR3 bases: TGTGCCAGTAGTATCTACCCCTTTGGAGGAAACACCATATATTTT.

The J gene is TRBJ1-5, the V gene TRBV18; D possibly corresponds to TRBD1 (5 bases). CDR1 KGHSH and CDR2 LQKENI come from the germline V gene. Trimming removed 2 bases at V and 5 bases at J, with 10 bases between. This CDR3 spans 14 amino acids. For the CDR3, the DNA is TGTGCCAGCTCACCAGCGCAGGGCGATCAGCCCCAGCATTTT. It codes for CASSPAQGDQPQHF.

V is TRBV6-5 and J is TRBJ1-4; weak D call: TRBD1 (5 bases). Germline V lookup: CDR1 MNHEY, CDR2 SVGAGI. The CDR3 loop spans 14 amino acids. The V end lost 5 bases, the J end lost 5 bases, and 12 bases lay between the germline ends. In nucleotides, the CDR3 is TGTGCCAGCAGTCGAGGGCGGGGGAATGAAAAACTGTTTTTT. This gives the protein CASSRGRGNEKLFF.

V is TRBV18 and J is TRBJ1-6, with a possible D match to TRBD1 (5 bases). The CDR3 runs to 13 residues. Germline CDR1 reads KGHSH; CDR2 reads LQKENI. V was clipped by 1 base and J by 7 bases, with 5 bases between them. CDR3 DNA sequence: TGTGCCAGCTCACCACGGGACAATTCACCCCTCCACTTT. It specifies CASSPRDNSPLHF.

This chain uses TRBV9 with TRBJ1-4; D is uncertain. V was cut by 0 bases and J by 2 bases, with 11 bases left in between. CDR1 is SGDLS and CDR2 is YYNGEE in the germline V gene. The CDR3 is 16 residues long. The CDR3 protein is CASSVEGVATNEKLFF. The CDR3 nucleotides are TGTGCCAGCAGCGTAGAGGGTGTGGCCACTAATGAAAAACTGTTTTTT.

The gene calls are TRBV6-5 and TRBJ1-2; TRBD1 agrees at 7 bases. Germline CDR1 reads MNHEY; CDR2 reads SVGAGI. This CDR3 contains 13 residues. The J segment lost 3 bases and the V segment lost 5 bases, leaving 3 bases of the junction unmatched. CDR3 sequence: CASSRGPDYGYTF. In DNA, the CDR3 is TGTGCCAGCAGTAGGGGGCCAGACTATGGCTACACCTTC.

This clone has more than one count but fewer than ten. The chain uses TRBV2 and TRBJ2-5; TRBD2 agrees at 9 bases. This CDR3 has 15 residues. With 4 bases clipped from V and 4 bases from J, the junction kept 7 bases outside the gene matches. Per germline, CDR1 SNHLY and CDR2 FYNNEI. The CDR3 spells CASSAPAGGRETQYF. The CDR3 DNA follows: TGTGCCAGCAGTGCGCCGGCGGGGGGGCGAGAGACCCAGTACTTC.

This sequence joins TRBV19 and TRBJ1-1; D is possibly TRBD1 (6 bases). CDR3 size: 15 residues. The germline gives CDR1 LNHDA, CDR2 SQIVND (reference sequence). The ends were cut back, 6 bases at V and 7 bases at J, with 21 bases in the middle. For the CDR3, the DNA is TGTGCCAGTAGCCCGTGGCAGGGGCCCGTTTTTGAAGCTTTCTTT. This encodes CASSPWQGPVFEAFF.

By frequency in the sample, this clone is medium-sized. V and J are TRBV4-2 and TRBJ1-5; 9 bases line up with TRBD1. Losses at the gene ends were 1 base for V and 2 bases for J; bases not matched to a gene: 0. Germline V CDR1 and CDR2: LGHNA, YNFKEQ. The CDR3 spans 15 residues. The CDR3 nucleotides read TGTGCCAGCAGCCAAGGGGACAGGGGCAATCAGCCCCAGCATTTT. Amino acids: CASSQGDRGNQPQHF.

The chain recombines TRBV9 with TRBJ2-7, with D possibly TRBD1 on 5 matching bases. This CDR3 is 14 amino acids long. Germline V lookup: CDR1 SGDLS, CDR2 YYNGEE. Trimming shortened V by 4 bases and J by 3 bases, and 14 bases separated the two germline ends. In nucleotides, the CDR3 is TGTGCCAGCAGCCCAAACCCAGGGTACTACGAGCAGTACTTC. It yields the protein CASSPNPGYYEQYF.

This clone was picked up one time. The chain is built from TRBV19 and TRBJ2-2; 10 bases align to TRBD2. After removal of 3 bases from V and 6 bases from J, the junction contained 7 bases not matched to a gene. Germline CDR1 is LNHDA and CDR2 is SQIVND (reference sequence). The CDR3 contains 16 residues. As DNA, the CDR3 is TGTGCCAGTAGTATGGTCTGGCTAGCGGGAGCCGGGGAGCTGTTTTTT. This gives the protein CASSMVWLAGAGELFF. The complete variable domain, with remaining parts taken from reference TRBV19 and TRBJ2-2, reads DGGITQSPKYLFRKEGQNVTLSCEQNLNHDAMYWYRQDPGQGLRLIYYSQIVNDFQKGDIAEGYSVSREKKESFPLTVTSAQKNPTAFYLCASSMVWLAGAGELFFGEGSRLTVL.

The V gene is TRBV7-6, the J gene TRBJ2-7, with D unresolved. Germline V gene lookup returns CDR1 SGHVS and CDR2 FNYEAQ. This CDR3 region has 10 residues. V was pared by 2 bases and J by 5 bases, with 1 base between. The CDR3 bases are TGTGCCAGCAGCTTACACGAGCAGTACTTC. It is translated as CASSLHEQYF. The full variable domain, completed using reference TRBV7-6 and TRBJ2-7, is GAGVSQSPRYKVTKRGQDVALRCDPISGHVSLYWYRQALGQGPEFLTYFNYEAQQDKSGLPNDRFSAERPEGSISTLTIQRTEQRDSAMYRCASSLHEQYFGPGTRLTVT.

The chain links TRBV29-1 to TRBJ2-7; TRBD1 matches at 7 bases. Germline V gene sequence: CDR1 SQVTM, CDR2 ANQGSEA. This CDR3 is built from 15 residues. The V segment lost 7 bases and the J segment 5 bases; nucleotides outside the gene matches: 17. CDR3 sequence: CSALERDSGRHEQYF. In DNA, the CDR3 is TGCAGCGCCCTAGAGAGGGACAGCGGCCGTCACGAGCAGTACTTC.

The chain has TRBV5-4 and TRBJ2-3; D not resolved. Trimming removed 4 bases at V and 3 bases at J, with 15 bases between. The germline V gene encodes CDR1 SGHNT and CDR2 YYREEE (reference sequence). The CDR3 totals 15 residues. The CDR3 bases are TGTGCCAGCAGCGCGCCGTGGGGTCCAACAGATACGCAGTATTTT. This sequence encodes CASSAPWGPTDTQYF.

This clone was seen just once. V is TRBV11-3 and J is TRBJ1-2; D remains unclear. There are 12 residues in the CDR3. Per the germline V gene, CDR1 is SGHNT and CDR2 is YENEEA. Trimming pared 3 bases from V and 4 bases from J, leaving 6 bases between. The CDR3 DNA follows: TGTGCCAGCAGCTTGGGCGCCTATGGCTACACCTTC. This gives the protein CASSLGAYGYTF.

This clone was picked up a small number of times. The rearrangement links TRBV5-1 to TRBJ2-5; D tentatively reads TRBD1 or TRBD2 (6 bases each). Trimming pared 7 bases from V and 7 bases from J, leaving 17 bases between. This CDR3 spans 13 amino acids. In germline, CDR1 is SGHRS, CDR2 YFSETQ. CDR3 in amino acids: CASHHTGRGTQYF. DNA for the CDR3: TGCGCCAGCCACCACACAGGGCGGGGGACCCAGTACTTC.

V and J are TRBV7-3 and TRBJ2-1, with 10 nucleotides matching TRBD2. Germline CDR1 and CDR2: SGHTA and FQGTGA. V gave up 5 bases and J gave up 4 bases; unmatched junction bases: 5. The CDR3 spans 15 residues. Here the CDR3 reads CASSRLAGEYNEQFF. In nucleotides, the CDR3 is TGTGCCAGCAGCCGTCTAGCGGGGGAATACAATGAGCAGTTCTTC.

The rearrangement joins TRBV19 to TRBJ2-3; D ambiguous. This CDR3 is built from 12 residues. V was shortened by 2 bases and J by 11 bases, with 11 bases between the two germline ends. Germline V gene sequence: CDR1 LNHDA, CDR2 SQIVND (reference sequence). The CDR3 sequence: CASSITPGEQYF. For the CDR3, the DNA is TGTGCCAGTAGTATAACACCTGGCGAGCAGTATTTT. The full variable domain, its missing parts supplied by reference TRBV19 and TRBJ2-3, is DGGITQSPKYLFRKEGQNVTLSCEQNLNHDAMYWYRQDPGQGLRLIYYSQIVNDFQKGDIAEGYSVSREKKESFPLTVTSAQKNPTAFYLCASSITPGEQYFGPGTRLTVL.

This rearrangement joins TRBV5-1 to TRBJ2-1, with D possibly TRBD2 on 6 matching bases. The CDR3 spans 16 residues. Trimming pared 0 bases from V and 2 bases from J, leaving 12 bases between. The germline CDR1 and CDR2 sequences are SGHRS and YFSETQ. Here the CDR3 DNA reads TGCGCCAGCAGCTTGGTTGGGTGGACTACCTACAATGAGCAGTTCTTC. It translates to CASSLVGWTTYNEQFF.

This CDR3 reads CASSLGGQGRTEAFF. The CDR3 nucleotides read TGTGCCAGCAGCTTAGGGGGACAGGGTCGCACTGAAGCTTTCTTT. This rearrangement joins TRBV11-2 to TRBJ1-1, with 9 positions matching TRBD1. The germline CDR1 and CDR2 sequences are SGHAT and FQNNGV. The CDR3 has 15 amino acids. V was clipped by 1 base and J by 4 bases; unmatched bases: 4.

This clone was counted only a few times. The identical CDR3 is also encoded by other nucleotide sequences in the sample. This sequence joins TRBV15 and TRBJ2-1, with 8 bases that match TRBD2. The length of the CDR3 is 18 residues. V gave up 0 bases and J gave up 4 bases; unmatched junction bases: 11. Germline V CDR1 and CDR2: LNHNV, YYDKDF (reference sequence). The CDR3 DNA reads TGTGCCACCAGCAGAGATCTCCAGGGACTAGGGAGATACAATGAGCAGTTCTTC. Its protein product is CATSRDLQGLGRYNEQFF. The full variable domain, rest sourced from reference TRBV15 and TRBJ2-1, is DAMVIQNPRYQVTQFGKPVTLSCSQTLNHNVMYWYQQKSSQAPKLLFHYYDKDFNNEADTPDNFQSRRPNTSFCFLDIRSPGLGDTAMYLCATSRDLQGLGRYNEQFFGPGTRLTVL.

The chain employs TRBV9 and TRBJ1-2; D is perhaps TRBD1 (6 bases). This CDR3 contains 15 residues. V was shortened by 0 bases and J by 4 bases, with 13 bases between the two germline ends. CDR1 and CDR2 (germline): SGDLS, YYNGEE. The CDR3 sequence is CASSVGARGTYGYTF. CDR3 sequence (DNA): TGTGCCAGCAGCGTAGGCGCCAGGGGAACCTATGGCTACACCTTC.

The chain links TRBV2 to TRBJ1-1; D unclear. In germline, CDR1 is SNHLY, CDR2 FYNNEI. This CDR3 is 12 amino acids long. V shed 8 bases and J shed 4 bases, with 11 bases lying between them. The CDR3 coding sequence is TGTGCCAGCCGTAGTTGGGGCACTGAAGCTTTCTTT. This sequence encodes CASRSWGTEAFF.

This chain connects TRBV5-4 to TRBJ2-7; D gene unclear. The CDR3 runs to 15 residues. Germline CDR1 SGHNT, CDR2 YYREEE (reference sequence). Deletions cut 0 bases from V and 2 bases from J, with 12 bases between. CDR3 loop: CASSLVGSLTYEQYF. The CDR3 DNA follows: TGTGCCAGCAGCTTGGTGGGGTCGCTAACCTACGAGCAGTACTTC.

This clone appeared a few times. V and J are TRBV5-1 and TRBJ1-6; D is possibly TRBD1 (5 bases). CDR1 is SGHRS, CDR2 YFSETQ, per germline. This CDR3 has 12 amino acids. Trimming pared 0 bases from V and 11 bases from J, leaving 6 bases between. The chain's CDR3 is CASSLGGAPLHF. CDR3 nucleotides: TGCGCCAGCAGCTTGGGAGGGGCACCCCTCCACTTT.

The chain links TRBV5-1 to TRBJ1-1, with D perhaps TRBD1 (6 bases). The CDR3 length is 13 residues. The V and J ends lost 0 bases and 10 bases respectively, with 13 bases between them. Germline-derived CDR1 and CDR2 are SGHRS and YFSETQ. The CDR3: CASSLGTAAVAFF. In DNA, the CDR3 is TGCGCCAGCAGCTTGGGGACAGCAGCTGTAGCTTTCTTT.